This T cell receptor beta chain came from a study of response to subunit inactivated influenza vaccine. TCRdb re-called the RT-PCR reads through MiXCR, storing one row per CDR3 protein. This sample has fewer than 650,000 distinct CDR3 sequences, with approximately 13% found just once. The sequence was obtained from a middle-aged man who received an inactivated influenza vaccine. Sequences were derived from PBMCs from blood, sampled about 6 weeks after vaccination.

CDR3 coding DNA: TGTGCCAGCCGCTCGACTAGCTACACAGATACGCAGTATTTT. Its protein is CASRSTSYTDTQYF. The chain combines TRBV28 with TRBJ2-3; 7 bases are a match to TRBD2. Germline V gene sequence: CDR1 MDHEN, CDR2 SYDVKM. The trim removed 8 bases at V and 2 bases at J, leaving 7 bases unmatched. The CDR3 runs to 14 residues.